The rows below give T cell receptor beta chains drawn from one sample of a study of cytomegalovirus exposure and HLA in healthy donors. TCRdb keeps only in-frame clones here, not all; method: immunoSEQ multiplex PCR. The data show 95,000 to 150,000 clones, 65% to 80% seen once. The sequenced sample consisted of PBMCs. The receptors stem from a man in his sixties in good health and CMV-seropositive. Both conserved end residues are part of each CDR3. D genes are given only for firm matches. Size values are once, few and many counts, or a class for expanded clones, and some rows have none.

TRBJ2-5 | TRBV29-1 | few | TRBD1 | CSVRQGQETQYF | TGCAGCGTACGACAGGGGCAAGAGACCCAGTACTTC
TRBJ1-5 | TRBV25-1 | - | TRBD1 | CASSGLTGTGFTQPQHF | TGTGCCAGCAGTGGGTTGACCGGGACAGGGTTTACTCAGCCCCAGCATTTT
TRBJ1-2 | TRBV6-5 | once | - | CASSPRPEYGYTF | TGTGCCAGCAGCCCCCGTCCGGAGTATGGCTACACCTTC
TRBJ1-1 | TRBV5-1 | - | - | CASSWADMNTEAFF | TGCGCCAGCAGCTGGGCAGATATGAACACTGAAGCTTTCTTT
TRBJ1-1 | TRBV18 | - | - | CASAWTPGRTTEAFF | TGTGCCAGCGCCTGGACTCCCGGACGGACCACTGAAGCTTTCTTT
TRBJ1-3 | TRBV10-3 | - | - | CAIRPGDSGNTIYF | TGTGCCATCAGGCCAGGGGACTCTGGAAACACCATATATTTT
TRBJ2-1 | TRBV18 | - | - | CASSPPNGDEQFF | TGTGCCAGCTCACCACCGAATGGAGATGAGCAGTTCTTC
TRBJ1-6 | TRBV23-1 | once | - | CASSQLQFPGLRSSYNSPLHF | TGCGCCAGCAGTCAACTCCAATTTCCGGGACTTCGGAGCTCCTATAATTCACCCCTCCACTTT
TRBJ1-5 | TRBV6-4 | once | TRBD1 | CASSALDRGGNQPQHF | TGTGCCAGCAGTGCCCTAGACAGGGGAGGCAATCAGCCCCAGCATTTT
TRBJ1-5 | TRBV7-8 | - | TRBD1 | CASSYTGGQPQHF | TGTGCCAGCAGCTACACAGGGGGTCAGCCCCAGCATTTT